This TCR beta chain was captured in a study of blood T cell repertoires in COVID-19. Background on the study: Collection of acute and convalescent COVID-19 samples took place in the United States, Italy and Spain.

Authors' data handling: Cell counts per sample came from amplifying reference gene primers. TCRdb's table, derived via immunoSEQ multiplex PCR, lists solely in-frame clones and lacks some. The DNA gave D and trimming, while V, J and clone size come from that table. The sample includes 29,000 or so clones, 89% seen only once; the top ten take around 9.9%. Material: peripheral blood. The source of this sequence is a human donor in a cohort sampled during active COVID-19.

CDR3 amino acids: CASSGTGGIYEQYF. Here the CDR3 DNA reads TGTGCCAGCAGCGGGACAGGGGGAATCTACGAGCAGTACTTC. This rearrangement joins TRBV9 to TRBJ2-7; 10 nucleotides align to TRBD1. CDR3 length: 14 amino acids. J gave up 3 bases and V 3 bases, and 3 bases lay outside the gene matches. Germline V gene sequence: CDR1 SGDLS, CDR2 YYNGEE.